This T cell receptor beta chain was documented in a study of response to subunit inactivated influenza vaccine. Study-level results: The authors proposed limited new T cell recruitment per seasonal influenza vaccination.

Regarding this clonotype: Antigen specificity is unknown.

Via MiXCR, TCRdb re-called the RT-PCR reads, giving one row per CDR3 protein. The sample yields 530,000 or so distinct CDR3 sequences, about 15% seen once. Here the sequenced sample was PBMCs from blood, taken 11 to 12 days after vaccination. The TCR was taken from a man aged 50-60 years who received an inactivated influenza vaccine.

In nucleotides, the CDR3 is TGCAGTGCTCTTCAGGGGTCCCGCTATAATTCACCCCTCCACTTT. This codes for CSALQGSRYNSPLHF. V is TRBV20-1 and J is TRBJ1-6; possible D gene TRBD1, 6 bases. CDR1 DFQATT and CDR2 SNEGSKA come from the germline V gene (reference sequence). V gave up 5 bases and J gave up 3 bases, with 14 bases separating them. The CDR3 runs to 15 residues.